This T cell receptor (beta chain) was profiled in a study of blood T cell repertoires in COVID-19. Source study methods: Reference gene primer amplification yielded estimated nucleated cell counts. TCRdb's copy holds only in-frame clones and misses some; the assay was immunoSEQ multiplex PCR. The V and J calls and the clone size are those of that table, but D and trimming were determined from the DNA. The sample contains roughly 200,000 clones, 84% of which appear only once. This CDR3 is built from 13 residues. The V and J ends lost 6 bases and 0 bases respectively, with 7 bases between them. CDR1 and CDR2 (germline): SNHLY, FYNNEI. This clone was counted a few times.

The chain recombines TRBV2 with TRBJ2-3; D not resolved. The TCR comes from an elderly woman with COVID-19, enrolled during active disease. The sequencing input was peripheral blood. CDR3 region: CASSARSTDTQYF. Here the CDR3 DNA reads TGTGCCAGCAGCGCCCGGAGCACAGATACGCAGTATTTT.